This is a list of T cell receptor beta chains from one sample in a study of identical twins. TCRdb re-analysed the 5' RACE reads in MiXCR, keeping a single row per CDR3 protein. The table lists 500,000 to 600,000 distinct CDR3 sequences, approximately 22% of them singletons. These same data were also listed under a study on T cells expressing NK-cell markers.

Sequencing was carried out using CD4+ T cells sorted from blood. These receptors came from a woman younger than 30 in good health. Each CDR3 is given with its conserved first and last residue. A D gene is named only where the DNA matches it firmly. Rows give clone size only sometimes, using once, few, many, or a class for an expanded clone.

d_gene,abundance,v_gene,j_gene,CDR3nt,CDR3aa
-,-,TRBV12-3/TRBV12-4,TRBJ1-2,TGTGCCAGCAGTTCCGGCCGCACTGGCTACACCTTC,CASSSGRTGYTF
-,-,TRBV20-1,TRBJ2-3,TGCAGTGCTAGAGATCTGCCGGGAGCGCTATCGCAGTATTTT,CSARDLPGALSQYF
-,many,TRBV12-3/TRBV12-4,TRBJ1-2,TGTGCCAGCAGTTTCCCACAGGGAGGTGGCTACACCTTC,CASSFPQGGGYTF
-,-,TRBV21-1,TRBJ2-2,TGTGCCAGCAGCTTAAGGGCCGCCGGGGAGCTGTTTTTT,CASSLRAAGELFF
TRBD1,few,TRBV27,TRBJ1-1,TGTGCCAGCAGTCTGGACAGGACTGCCACTGAAGCTTTCTTT,CASSLDRTATEAFF
-,few,TRBV12-3/TRBV12-4,TRBJ2-3,TGTGCCAGCACCGACTCGGGGGATACGCAGTATTTT,CASTDSGDTQYF
TRBD2,-,TRBV27,TRBJ2-7,TGTGCCAGCCGCATTCCCTCTAGCGGGAGGGCCTACGAGCAGTACTTC,CASRIPSSGRAYEQYF
-,-,TRBV12-3/TRBV12-4,TRBJ1-6,TGTGCCAGCAGTGGACAGCACGCCTATAATTCACCCCTCCACTTT,CASSGQHAYNSPLHF
-,few,TRBV10-3,TRBJ2-1,TGTGCCATCAGTGAGCCGCCACGCAATGAGCAGTTCTTC,CAISEPPRNEQFF
TRBD1,-,TRBV27,TRBJ1-1,TGTGCCAGCCAAGCGGGACAGGGACTGGGGACTGAAGCTTTCTTT,CASQAGQGLGTEAFF
-,many,TRBV6-5,TRBJ2-1,TGTGCCAGCAGTTACTCGATGGTCGGACCGTCCGACAATGAGCAGTTCTTC,CASSYSMVGPSDNEQFF
-,few,TRBV12-3/TRBV12-4,TRBJ1-3,TGTGCCAGCACTCACCCATCTGGAAACACCATATATTTT,CASTHPSGNTIYF
TRBD2,-,TRBV18,TRBJ2-7,TGTGCCAGCTCACCAGGGCGGGGGGGCTACGAGCAGTACTTC,CASSPGRGGYEQYF
-,few,TRBV12-3/TRBV12-4,TRBJ2-3,TGTGCCAGCAGTATATGGGCCAGCGGAGAATATACGCAGTATTTT,CASSIWASGEYTQYF
-,-,TRBV29-1,TRBJ1-1,TGCAGTGGGCGCAGAATCCTGAACACTGAAGCTTTCTTT,CSGRRILNTEAFF
-,few,TRBV6-4,TRBJ2-1,TGTGCCAGCAACCCGGACGGGAGTAGGTACAATGAGCAGTTCTTC,CASNPDGSRYNEQFF
-,few,TRBV20-1,TRBJ2-1,TGCAGTGCTAGAGCCGGGACCGGTGAGCAGTTCTTC,CSARAGTGEQFF
-,many,TRBV12-3/TRBV12-4,TRBJ2-3,TGTGCCAGCAGCTTGTACAGGGTGTGGGGGGCAGATACGCAGTATTTT,CASSLYRVWGADTQYF
-,-,TRBV9,TRBJ1-1,TGTGCCAGCAGCGTAGCTTGGGGCGGGGCTGAAGCTTTCTTT,CASSVAWGGAEAFF
-,-,TRBV20-1,TRBJ2-5,TGCAGTGCTAAACGGGCCTCGGCAGAGACCCAGTACTTC,CSAKRASAETQYF
-,-,TRBV15,TRBJ2-5,TGTGCCACCAGCAGAGATAAAGGGCGGACCCAGTACTTC,CATSRDKGRTQYF
TRBD1,-,TRBV5-1,TRBJ1-4,TGCGCCAGCAGCCTCCTGACAGGGGGCTCTGAAAAACTGTTTTTT,CASSLLTGGSEKLFF
-,-,TRBV20-1,TRBJ2-1,TGCAGTGTCGGAGGGGGAGGTTCAAATGAGCAGTTCTTC,CSVGGGGSNEQFF
-,few,TRBV6-1,TRBJ2-7,TGTGCCAGCAGCAAATCAACCTGGGCAGGAAGCTCCTACGAGCAGTACTTC,CASSKSTWAGSSYEQYF
-,-,TRBV9,TRBJ2-1,TGTGCCAGCAGCGAAGGGACACCCATTTCCTACAATGAGCAGTTCTTC,CASSEGTPISYNEQFF
-,-,TRBV5-1,TRBJ2-7,TGCGCCAGCAGCTTGGGGCAGGATCGCTACGAGCAGTACTTC,CASSLGQDRYEQYF
TRBD2,few,TRBV29-1,TRBJ2-7,TGCAGCGTTGGTGCCAGCGGGGGTCTCTACGAGCAGTACTTC,CSVGASGGLYEQYF
-,-,TRBV10-3,TRBJ1-3,TGTGCCGTGCACCCTAGCTCTGGAAACACCATATATTTT,CAVHPSSGNTIYF
TRBD1,-,TRBV20-1,TRBJ1-1,TGCAGTGCTAGCCAGACAGGGGTGAACACTGAAGCTTTCTTT,CSASQTGVNTEAFF
-,-,TRBV15,TRBJ2-7,TGTGCCACCAGCACAAACACGGGACCCCCCGAAGGGCAGTACTTC,CATSTNTGPPEGQYF
-,-,TRBV29-1,TRBJ2-7,TGCAGCGCAGGGGACACTCGCTCCTACGAGCAGTACTTC,CSAGDTRSYEQYF
TRBD2,-,TRBV7-2,TRBJ2-1,TGTGCCAGCAGTACTAGCGTTGGTGAGCAGTTCTTC,CASSTSVGEQFF
TRBD2,-,TRBV20-1,TRBJ2-1,TGCAGTGCGCTTACTAGCGGGAGTAAAAATGAGCAGTTCTTC,CSALTSGSKNEQFF
-,-,TRBV25-1,TRBJ2-3,TGTGCCAGCAGTGAACCTAGCAAAGATACGCAGTATTTT,CASSEPSKDTQYF
TRBD1,many,TRBV20-1,TRBJ1-5,TGCAGTGCTAGGGGGGCAGGGGGCGCAGGGAATCAGCCCCAGCATTTT,CSARGAGGAGNQPQHF
-,few,TRBV6-2/TRBV6-3,TRBJ2-7,TGTGCCACGCTAAGCGGCCCCTCGGGCTACGAGCAGTACTTC,CATLSGPSGYEQYF
TRBD2,few,TRBV10-3,TRBJ2-7,TGTGCCATCGGGAGGGACGGTCTAATTGAGCAGTACTTC,CAIGRDGLIEQYF
TRBD1,many,TRBV29-1,TRBJ2-2,TGCAGCGTGAGGACAGGGCTGGTCCGGGAGCTGTTTTTT,CSVRTGLVRELFF
-,few,TRBV19,TRBJ2-2,TGTGCCAGTAGTAGGCAGGGACGGAAGACCGGGGAGCTGTTTTTT,CASSRQGRKTGELFF
-,few,TRBV12-3/TRBV12-4,TRBJ1-4,TGTGCCAGCAGTCCCGCGCTTAAACTGTTTTTT,CASSPALKLFF
TRBD1,few,TRBV20-1,TRBJ1-5,TGCAGTGCCCAACAGGGGGATCAGCCCCAGCATTTT,CSAQQGDQPQHF
-,-,TRBV7-9,TRBJ2-7,TGTGCCAGCAGCCCCCAAATGTCGGGACCCTACGAGCAGTACTTC,CASSPQMSGPYEQYF
TRBD1,-,TRBV24-1,TRBJ2-2,TGTGCCGCCGGGACAGGGAGGACCGGGGAGCTGTTTTTT,CAAGTGRTGELFF
TRBD1,-,TRBV20-1,TRBJ1-1,TGCAGTGCCCCAGAGACAGGGGAGAACACTGAAGCTTTCTTT,CSAPETGENTEAFF